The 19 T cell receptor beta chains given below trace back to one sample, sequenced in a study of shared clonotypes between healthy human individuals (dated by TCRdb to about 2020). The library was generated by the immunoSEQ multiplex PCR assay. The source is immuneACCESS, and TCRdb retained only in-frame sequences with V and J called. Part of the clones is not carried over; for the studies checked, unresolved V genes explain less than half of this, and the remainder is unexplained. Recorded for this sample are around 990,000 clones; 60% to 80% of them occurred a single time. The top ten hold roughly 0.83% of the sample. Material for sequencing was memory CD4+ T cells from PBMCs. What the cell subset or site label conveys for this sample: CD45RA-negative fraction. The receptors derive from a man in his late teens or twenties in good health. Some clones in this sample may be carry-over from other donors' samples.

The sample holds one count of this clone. The CDR3 DNA sequence: TGTGCCAGCAGTTCAGGGGTCCCTGATGGCTACACCTTC. This codes for CASSSGVPDGYTF. The genes are TRBV6-5 and TRBJ1-2; D possibly corresponds to TRBD1 (6 bases). Germline values: CDR1 MNHEY, CDR2 SVGAGI. Between the trimmed V and J ends, which lost 4 bases and 6 bases, there was a span of 12 bases. The CDR3 runs to 13 residues.

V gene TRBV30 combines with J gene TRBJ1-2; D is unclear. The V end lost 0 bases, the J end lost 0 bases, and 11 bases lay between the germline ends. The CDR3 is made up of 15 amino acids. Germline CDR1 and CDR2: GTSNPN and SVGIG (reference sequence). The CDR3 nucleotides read TGTGCCTGGAGTGTACACCCGCTCACTAACTATGGCTACACCTTC. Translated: CAWSVHPLTNYGYTF.

The CDR3 loop reads CASSFEGTTGELFF. CDR3 bases: TGCGCCAGCAGCTTTGAGGGGACGACCGGGGAGCTGTTTTTT. The V and J genes are TRBV5-1 and TRBJ2-2; D may correspond to TRBD1 or TRBD2 (5 bases each). CDR1 and CDR2 (germline): SGHRS, YFSETQ. The CDR3 contains 14 residues. Trimming shortened V by 2 bases and J by 5 bases, and 10 bases separated the two germline ends.

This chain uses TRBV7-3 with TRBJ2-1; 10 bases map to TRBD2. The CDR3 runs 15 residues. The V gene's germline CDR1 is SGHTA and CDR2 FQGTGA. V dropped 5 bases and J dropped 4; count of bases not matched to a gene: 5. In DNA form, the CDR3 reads TGTGCCAGCAGCCCTCTAGCGGGGGTATACAATGAGCAGTTCTTC. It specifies CASSPLAGVYNEQFF. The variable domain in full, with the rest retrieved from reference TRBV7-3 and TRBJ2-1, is GAGVSQTPSNKVTEKGKYVELRCDPISGHTALYWYRQSLGQGPEFLIYFQGTGAADDSGLPNDRFFAVRPEGSVSTLKIQRTERGDSAVYLCASSPLAGVYNEQFFGPGTRLTVL.

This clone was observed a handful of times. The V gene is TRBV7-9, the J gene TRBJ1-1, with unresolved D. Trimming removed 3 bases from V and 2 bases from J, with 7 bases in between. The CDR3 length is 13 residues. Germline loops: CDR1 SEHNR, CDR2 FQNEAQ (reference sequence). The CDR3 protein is CASSFNHNTEAFF. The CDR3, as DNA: TGTGCCAGCAGCTTTAATCACAACACTGAAGCTTTCTTT.

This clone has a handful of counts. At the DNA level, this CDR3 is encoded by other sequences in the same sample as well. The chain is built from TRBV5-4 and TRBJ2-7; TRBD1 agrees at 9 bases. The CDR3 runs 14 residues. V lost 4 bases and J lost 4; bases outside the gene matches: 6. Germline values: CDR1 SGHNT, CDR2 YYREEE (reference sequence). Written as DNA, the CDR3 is TGTGCCAGCAGCCCAGACAGGGGGGGATACGAGCAGTACTTC. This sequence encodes CASSPDRGGYEQYF.

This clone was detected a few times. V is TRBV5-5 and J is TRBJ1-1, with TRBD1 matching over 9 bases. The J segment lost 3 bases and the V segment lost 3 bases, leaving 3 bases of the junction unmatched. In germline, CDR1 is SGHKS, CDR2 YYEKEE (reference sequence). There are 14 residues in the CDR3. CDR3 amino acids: CASSSGQGYTEAFF. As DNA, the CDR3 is TGTGCCAGCAGCTCGGGACAGGGCTACACTGAAGCTTTCTTT.

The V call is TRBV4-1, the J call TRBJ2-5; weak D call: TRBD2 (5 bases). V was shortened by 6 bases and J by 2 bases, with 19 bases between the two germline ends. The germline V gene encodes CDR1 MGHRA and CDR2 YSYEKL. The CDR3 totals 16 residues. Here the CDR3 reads CASSRVTGLPQETQYF. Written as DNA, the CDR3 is TGCGCCAGCAGTCGAGTGACCGGACTCCCTCAAGAGACCCAGTACTTC.

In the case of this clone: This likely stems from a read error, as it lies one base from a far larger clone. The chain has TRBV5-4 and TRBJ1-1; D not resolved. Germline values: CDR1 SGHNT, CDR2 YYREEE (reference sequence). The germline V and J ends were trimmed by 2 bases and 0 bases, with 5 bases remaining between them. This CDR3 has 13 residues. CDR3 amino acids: CASSLDVNTEAFF. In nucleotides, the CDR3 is TGTGCCAGCAGCTTAGACGTGAACACTGAAGCTTTCTTT.

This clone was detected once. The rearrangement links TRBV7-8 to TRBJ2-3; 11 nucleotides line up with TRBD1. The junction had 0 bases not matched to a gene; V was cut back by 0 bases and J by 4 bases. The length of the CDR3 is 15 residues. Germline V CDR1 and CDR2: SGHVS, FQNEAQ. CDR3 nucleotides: TGTGCCAGCAGCTTAGCGGGACAGGGGGCAGATACGCAGTATTTT. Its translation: CASSLAGQGADTQYF.

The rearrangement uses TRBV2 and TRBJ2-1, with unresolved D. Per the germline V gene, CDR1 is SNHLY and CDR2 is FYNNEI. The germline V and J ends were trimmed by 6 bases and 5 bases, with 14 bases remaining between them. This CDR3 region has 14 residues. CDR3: CASSRSLPDNEQFF. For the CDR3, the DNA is TGTGCCAGCAGCCGGAGCCTACCGGACAATGAGCAGTTCTTC. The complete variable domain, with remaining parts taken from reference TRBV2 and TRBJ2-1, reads EPEVTQTPSHQVTQMGQEVILRCVPISNHLYFYWYRQILGQKVEFLVSFYNNEISEKSEIFDDQFSVERPDGSNFTLKIRSTKLEDSAMYFCASSRSLPDNEQFFGPGTRLTVL.

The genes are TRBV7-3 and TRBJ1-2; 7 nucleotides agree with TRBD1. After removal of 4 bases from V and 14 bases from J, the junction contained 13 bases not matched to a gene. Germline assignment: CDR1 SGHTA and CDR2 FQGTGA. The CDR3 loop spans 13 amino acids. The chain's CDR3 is CASSSSWRGPLTF. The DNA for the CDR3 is TGTGCCAGCAGCTCATCCTGGAGGGGGCCCCTTACCTTC.

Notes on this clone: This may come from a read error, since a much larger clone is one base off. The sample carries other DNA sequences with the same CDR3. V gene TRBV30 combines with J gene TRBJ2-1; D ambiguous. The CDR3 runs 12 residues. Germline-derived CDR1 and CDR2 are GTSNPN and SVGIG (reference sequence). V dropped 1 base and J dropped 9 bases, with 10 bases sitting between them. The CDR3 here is CAWSGPPGEQFF. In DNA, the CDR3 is TGTGCCTGGAGTGGACCTCCGGGTGAGCAGTTCTTC.

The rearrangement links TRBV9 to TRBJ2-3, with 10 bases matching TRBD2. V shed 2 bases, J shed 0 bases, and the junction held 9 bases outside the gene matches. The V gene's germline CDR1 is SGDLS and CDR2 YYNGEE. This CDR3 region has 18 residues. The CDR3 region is CASSVGGSGRTSTDTQYF. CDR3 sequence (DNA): TGTGCCAGCAGCGTCGGTGGTAGCGGGAGGACTAGCACAGATACGCAGTATTTT.

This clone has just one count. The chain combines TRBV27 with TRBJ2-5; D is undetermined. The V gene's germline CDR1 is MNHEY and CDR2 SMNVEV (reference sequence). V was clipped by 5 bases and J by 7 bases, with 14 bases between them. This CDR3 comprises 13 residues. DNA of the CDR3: TGTGCCAGCAGTCCTCCCGGGTTTGGGACCCAGTACTTC. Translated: CASSPPGFGTQYF.

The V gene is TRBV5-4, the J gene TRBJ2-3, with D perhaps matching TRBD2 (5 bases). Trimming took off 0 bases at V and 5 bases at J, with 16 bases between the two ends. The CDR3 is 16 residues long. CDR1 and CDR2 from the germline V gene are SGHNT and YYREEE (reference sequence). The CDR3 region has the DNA TGTGCCAGCAGCTTGGGTATTCCTGTCGGAGGAGATACGCAGTATTTT. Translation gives CASSLGIPVGGDTQYF.

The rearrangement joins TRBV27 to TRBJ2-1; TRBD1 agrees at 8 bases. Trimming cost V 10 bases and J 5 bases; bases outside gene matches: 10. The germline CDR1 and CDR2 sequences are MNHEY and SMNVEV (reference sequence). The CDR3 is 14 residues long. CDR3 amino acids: CATTTGVRNNEQFF. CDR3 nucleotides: TGTGCCACCACGACAGGGGTAAGGAACAATGAGCAGTTCTTC.

The CDR3 protein is CASSKAGATYNEQFF. CDR3 DNA sequence: TGTGCCAGCAGTAAAGCGGGAGCCACCTACAATGAGCAGTTCTTC. The chain recombines TRBV6-6 with TRBJ2-1; 8 bases match TRBD2. Germline V gene sequence: CDR1 MNHNY, CDR2 SVGAGI (reference sequence). With 5 bases clipped from V and 2 bases from J, the junction kept 5 bases outside the gene matches. The CDR3 is 15 residues long.

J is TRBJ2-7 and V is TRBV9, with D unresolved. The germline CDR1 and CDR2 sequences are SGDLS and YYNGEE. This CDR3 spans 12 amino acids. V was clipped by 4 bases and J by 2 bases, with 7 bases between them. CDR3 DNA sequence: TGTGCCAGCAGCCCTGGGCCCTACGAGCAGTACTTC. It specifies CASSPGPYEQYF.